The TCR beta chain under discussion was sequenced for a study of monozygotic twins with inflammatory bowel disease. Overall study results and limits: Clonotype overlap with others was lower in IBD patients than in healthy twins, a difference that was greatest with disease activity.

For every TCR library, around 3,700 ng of total RNA was used. The unique tags termed UMIs, each holding a 6-nucleotide sample barcode, were added by means of template switching. TCRdb re-called the 5' RACE reads and catalogs CDR3 proteins one per entry, DNA excluded. The ten most abundant clones cover 2% to 2.5% of a sample with 300,000 to 350,000 distinct CDR3 sequences. Details on this clonotype: What it recognizes is unknown.

The CDR3 has 15 amino acids. From germline, CDR1 is SGHRS and CDR2 YFSETQ. Researchers isolated total RNA from whole blood without sorting T cells. The chain links TRBV5-1 to TRBJ2-1; TCRdb gives TRBD2 as the D gene, but with no DNA this cannot be confirmed. This clonotype originated in a human donor with ulcerative colitis or Crohn's disease, or a healthy co-twin of an affected twin (not recorded which). The sample was blood. The CDR3 is CASSLLAGSYNEQFF.